One sample yielded the 29 T cell receptor beta chains listed below, sequenced in a study of liver allograft versus peripheral blood T cells. Overall study context: Recipients' peripheral blood served as the comparator for T cell receptor repertoires in transplanted livers.

From the reads, TCRdb called clonotypes with MiXCR, one entry per CDR3 protein. The sample includes 4,000 to 6,000 distinct CDR3 sequences, over 15% of them seen just once. The source is a human patient who had a liver transplant. Some of the T cells may derive from the graft donor.

This clonotype appeared many times. The chain combines TRBV27 with TRBJ2-1, with D tentatively TRBD1 (5 bases). The CDR3 runs to 16 residues. Germline V gives CDR1 MNHEY, CDR2 SMNVEV (reference sequence). Trimming pared 3 bases from V and 6 bases from J, leaving 18 bases between. The CDR3 DNA reads TGTGCCAGCAGTTTTAGGGCCAGGGATGCCCTCAATGAGCAGTTCTTC. Encoded protein: CASSFRARDALNEQFF.

This clonotype came up many times. The chain recombines TRBV5-4 with TRBJ2-6; 7 nucleotides line up with TRBD2. This CDR3 is 16 amino acids long. V shed 4 bases and J 4 bases; nucleotides not matched to a gene: 8. CDR1 is SGHNT, CDR2 YYREEE, per germline (reference sequence). Here the CDR3 reads CASSPRWGGGANVLTF. The CDR3 region has the DNA TGTGCCAGCAGCCCCCGATGGGGGGGGGGGGCCAACGTCCTGACTTTC.

The chain uses TRBV27 and TRBJ2-1; D tentatively reads TRBD1 or TRBD2 (7 bases each). This CDR3 is built from 12 residues. Germline values: CDR1 MNHEY, CDR2 SMNVEV (reference sequence). V was shortened by 10 bases and J by 9 bases, with 16 bases between the two germline ends. This chain's CDR3 is CATRGGGVEQFF. The CDR3 DNA is TGTGCCACCAGGGGGGGGGGTGTTGAGCAGTTCTTC.

The CDR3 DNA reads TGTGCCACCAGCAGAGGACAGGACTTTTTAGACTATGGCTACACCTTC. Residues: CATSRGQDFLDYGYTF. The rearrangement links TRBV15 to TRBJ1-2, with D tentatively TRBD1 (6 bases). The germline gives CDR1 LNHNV, CDR2 YYDKDF (reference sequence). The CDR3 is made up of 16 amino acids. V lost 1 base, J lost 3 bases, and 15 bases lay in between.

This clonotype is judged medium-sized. The rearrangement links TRBV6-2 or TRBV6-3 to TRBJ1-5; no clear D. Per germline, CDR1 MNHEY and CDR2 SVGEGT. This CDR3 spans 15 amino acids. The V end lost 2 bases, the J end lost 8 bases, and 16 bases lay between the germline ends. CDR3 nucleotide sequence: TGTGCCAGCAGTTACGACACAACCTTGGGTGAGCCCCAGCATTTT. Translation gives CASSYDTTLGEPQHF.

This clonotype occurred a few times. This chain connects TRBV9 to TRBJ2-5; 15 bases align to TRBD2. V lost 4 bases, J lost 5 bases, and 9 bases stayed unmatched. This CDR3 comprises 17 residues. The germline gives CDR1 SGDLS, CDR2 YYNGEE. This CDR3 is CASSPWTSGRVTETQYF. DNA of the CDR3: TGTGCCAGCAGCCCCTGGACTAGCGGGAGGGTCACGGAGACCCAGTACTTC.

The rearrangement links TRBV6-5 to TRBJ1-2; D remains ambiguous. The CDR3 extends over 13 amino acids. Germline CDR1 reads MNHEY; CDR2 reads SVGAGI. Between the trimmed V and J ends, which lost 2 bases and 3 bases, there was a span of 7 bases. CDR3: CASSYVSDYGYTF. CDR3 nucleotides: TGTGCCAGCAGTTACGTATCAGACTATGGCTACACCTTC.

This clonotype was picked up many times. This chain uses TRBV11-1 with TRBJ1-1; perhaps TRBD1 as D (5 bases). From germline, CDR1 is SGHAT and CDR2 FQDESV (reference sequence). V lost 1 base and J lost 7, with 16 bases in between. This CDR3 is 15 amino acids long. CDR3 protein: CASSLGTGGIDEAFF. The CDR3 region has the DNA TGTGCCAGCAGCTTAGGAACAGGAGGGATTGATGAAGCTTTCTTT.

This clonotype was counted between two and nine times. The chain has TRBV28 and TRBJ2-7, with 10 bases identical to TRBD2. Per the germline V gene, CDR1 is MDHEN and CDR2 is SYDVKM. Trimming took 3 bases from V and 5 from J; bases not matched to a gene: 7. The CDR3 loop spans 15 amino acids. CDR3 sequence (DNA): TGTGCCAGCAGTTTCCTAGCGGGAGAGGGCCACGAGCAGTACTTC. Its protein is CASSFLAGEGHEQYF.

This clonotype was detected many times. The genes are TRBV5-6 and TRBJ2-1, with D uncertain. The V end was cut by 2 bases, the J end by 0 bases, with 6 bases between. Germline V lookup: CDR1 SGHDT, CDR2 YYEEEE. The CDR3 is 14 amino acids. CDR3: CASSFRSSYNEQFF. The CDR3 bases are TGTGCCAGCAGCTTCAGGAGCTCCTACAATGAGCAGTTCTTC.

The V call is TRBV28, the J call TRBJ1-4, with TRBD1 matching over 10 bases. Germline V lookup: CDR1 MDHEN, CDR2 SYDVKM. The CDR3 extends over 16 amino acids. V lost 5 bases, J lost 8 bases, and 11 bases stayed unmatched. The CDR3 spells CASSPLGQGGWEKLFF. The CDR3 DNA follows: TGTGCCAGCAGTCCCCTCGGACAGGGGGGTTGGGAAAAACTGTTTTTT. The variable domain in full, with the rest retrieved from reference TRBV28 and TRBJ1-4, is DVKVTQSSRYLVKRTGEKVFLECVQDMDHENMFWYRQDPGLGLRLIYFSYDVKMKEKGDIPEGYSVSREKKERFSLILESASTNQTSMYLCASSPLGQGGWEKLFFGSGTQLSVL.

This chain links TRBV30 with TRBJ2-3; 9 bases line up with TRBD1. The CDR3 consists of 16 residues. With V trimmed by 1 base and J by 3 bases, 8 bases remained unmatched. Germline V gene data show CDR1 as GTSNPN and CDR2 as SVGIG (reference sequence). The CDR3 loop reads CAWSEHAGQGTDTQYF. CDR3 nucleotide sequence: TGTGCCTGGAGTGAACACGCGGGACAGGGAACAGATACGCAGTATTTT.

This clonotype was found many times. V usage is TRBV20-1 and J usage is TRBJ2-1; 10 bases line up with TRBD1. V lost 6 bases to trimming and J lost 2 bases; unmatched junction nucleotides: 13. This CDR3 region has 17 residues. Germline CDR1 reads DFQATT; CDR2 reads SNEGSKA (reference sequence). The CDR3 here is CSAIGQGVHSTYNEQFF. CDR3 sequence (DNA): TGCAGTGCAATAGGACAGGGGGTACACTCAACCTACAATGAGCAGTTCTTC.

The rearrangement uses TRBV11-2 and TRBJ2-7; D gene ambiguous. V shed 0 bases and J shed 2 bases, with 2 bases lying between them. The CDR3 has 12 amino acids. Germline assignment: CDR1 SGHAT and CDR2 FQNNGV. The CDR3 spells CASSLDPYEQYF. The CDR3 bases are TGTGCCAGCAGCTTAGACCCCTACGAGCAGTACTTC.

This clonotype was picked up many times. The chain links TRBV27 to TRBJ1-1; no firm D call. Trimming stripped 5 bases from V and 6 bases from J, with 16 bases between. CDR3 length: 14 amino acids. Per the germline V gene, CDR1 is MNHEY and CDR2 is SMNVEV (reference sequence). The DNA of the CDR3 is TGTGCCAGCAGTCCCACGGCCGGGAGCCCTGAAGCTTTCTTT. It codes for CASSPTAGSPEAFF.

This chain links TRBV27 with TRBJ1-5, with a weak D call TRBD1 (6 bases). Deletions cut 6 bases from V and 1 base from J, with 13 bases between. This CDR3 has 15 amino acids. The germline V gene encodes CDR1 MNHEY and CDR2 SMNVEV (reference sequence). The CDR3 reads CASSPTGWSNQPQHF. CDR3 DNA: TGTGCCAGCAGCCCGACAGGTTGGAGCAATCAGCCCCAGCATTTT.

In this sample, this clonotype is medium-sized. The gene calls are TRBV19 and TRBJ2-1; 14 bases are a match to TRBD2. The CDR3 runs to 21 residues. Germline V gene data show CDR1 as LNHDA and CDR2 as SQIVND (reference sequence). The V gene end was trimmed by 3 bases and the J gene end by 10 bases; junction bases not matched to a gene: 23. The CDR3 protein is CASSMIIPGLAGDSPFGEQFF. The CDR3 nucleotides read TGTGCCAGTAGTATGATAATACCGGGACTAGCGGGAGATTCTCCCTTTGGCGAGCAGTTCTTC. Supplemented by reference TRBV19 and TRBJ2-1, the full variable domain reads DGGITQSPKYLFRKEGQNVTLSCEQNLNHDAMYWYRQDPGQGLRLIYYSQIVNDFQKGDIAEGYSVSREKKESFPLTVTSAQKNPTAFYLCASSMIIPGLAGDSPFGEQFFGPGTRLTVL.

This clonotype occurred a few times. The chain recombines TRBV5-6 with TRBJ2-1, with 7 bases aligning to TRBD2. CDR1 and CDR2 (germline): SGHDT, YYEEEE. The CDR3 sequence is 15 residues long. V was pared by 4 bases and J by 2 bases, with 6 bases of the junction left unmatched. CDR3 in amino acids: CASSGGENPYNEQFF. The DNA for the CDR3 is TGTGCCAGCAGCGGGGGGGAAAATCCCTACAATGAGCAGTTCTTC.

By frequency in the sample, this clonotype is medium-sized. Here the CDR3 DNA reads TGTGCCAGCAGCTTATCTTCATACGAGCAGTACTTC. It translates to CASSLSSYEQYF. The chain links TRBV7-9 to TRBJ2-7; no definite D call. The CDR3 has 12 amino acids. V gave up 2 bases and J gave up 4 bases, with 6 bases separating them. Germline loops: CDR1 SEHNR, CDR2 FQNEAQ (reference sequence). The full variable domain, with the rest looked up from reference TRBV7-9 and TRBJ2-7, is DTGVSQNPRHKITKRGQNVTFRCDPISEHNRLYWYRQTLGQGPEFLTYFQNEAQLEKSRLLSDRFSAERPKGSFSTLEIQRTEQGDSAMYLCASSLSSYEQYFGPGTRLTVT.

The rearrangement uses TRBV7-3 and TRBJ2-3; D could derive from TRBD1 or TRBD2 (6 bases each). This CDR3 spans 15 amino acids. Deletions cut 4 bases from V and 5 bases from J, with 16 bases between. The germline CDR1 and CDR2 sequences are SGHTA and FQGTGA. CDR3 DNA sequence: TGTGCCAGCAGCTCGACAGGAGAGGGGGGAGATACGCAGTATTTT. Its protein product is CASSSTGEGGDTQYF.

The J gene is TRBJ2-2, the V gene TRBV20-1; TRBD1 matches 7 bases. CDR3 size: 15 residues. CDR1 is DFQATT and CDR2 is SNEGSKA in the germline V gene (reference sequence). Losses at the gene ends were 4 bases for V and 6 bases for J; bases not matched to a gene: 11. Here the CDR3 reads CSAMFPGTESGELFF. The CDR3 nucleotides read TGCAGTGCTATGTTTCCTGGGACAGAATCCGGGGAGCTGTTTTTT.

This clonotype is deemed medium-sized. This rearrangement joins TRBV6-5 to TRBJ1-1, with TRBD1 identical over 8 bases. The CDR3 length is 12 residues. Per the germline V gene, CDR1 is MNHEY and CDR2 is SVGAGI. With V trimmed by 5 bases and J by 7 bases, 3 bases remained unmatched. DNA for the CDR3: TGTGCCAGCAGTACAGGGACAGGTGAAGCTTTCTTT. Amino acids: CASSTGTGEAFF.

Sample share makes this clonotype medium-sized. Here the CDR3 DNA reads TGTGCCAGCAGCTTAGAAGGTGGGGATAACTATGGCTACACCTTC. This codes for CASSLEGGDNYGYTF. The V and J genes are TRBV13 and TRBJ1-2; D unresolved. This CDR3 region has 15 residues. Germline-derived CDR1 and CDR2 are PRHDT and FYEKMQ (reference sequence). Trimming took off 1 base at V and 1 base at J, with 10 bases between the two ends.

This clonotype is medium-sized by share. The chain has TRBV27 and TRBJ2-5, with D maybe TRBD1 (6 bases). CDR3 length: 15 residues. Trimming left V 5 bases short and J 3 bases short, with 16 bases between. Germline CDR1 is MNHEY and CDR2 is SMNVEV (reference sequence). CDR3 sequence (DNA): TGTGCCAGCAGTCCATTACAGGGTGGGGAAGAGACCCAGTACTTC. This encodes CASSPLQGGEETQYF.

This clonotype was seen repeatedly, ten times or more. The chain has TRBV14 and TRBJ2-1; the match to TRBD2 covers 11 bases. Germline lookup yields CDR1 SGHDN and CDR2 FVKESK. This CDR3 is 14 amino acids long. Trimming at V came to 4 bases and at J to 6 bases, leaving 2 bases not matched to a gene. For the CDR3, the DNA is TGTGCCAGCAGCCTTAGCGGGAGGGCCAATGAGCAGTTCTTC. Translated: CASSLSGRANEQFF. Filled out from reference TRBV14 and TRBJ2-1, the complete variable domain reads EAGVTQFPSHSVIEKGQTVTLRCDPISGHDNLYWYRRVMGKEIKFLLHFVKESKQDESGMPNNRFLAERTGGTYSTLKVQPAELEDSGVYFCASSLSGRANEQFFGPGTRLTVL.

This clonotype appeared a few times. The rearrangement joins TRBV7-2 to TRBJ2-7, with TRBD2 matching over 11 bases. This CDR3 spans 16 amino acids. Germline loops: CDR1 SGHTA, CDR2 FQGNSA. V gave up 5 bases and J gave up 6 bases; unmatched junction bases: 12. In nucleotides, the CDR3 is TGTGCCAGCAGCCAAGCCTTAGCGGGAGGGCTCTCCGAGCAGTACTTC. It translates to CASSQALAGGLSEQYF.

The chain is built from TRBV6-1 and TRBJ1-3; TRBD1 is a possible D gene (5 bases). The CDR3 runs to 14 residues. Germline values: CDR1 MNHNS, CDR2 SASEGT. V lost 7 bases to trimming and J lost 2 bases, with 12 bases between them. The CDR3 here is CASTLGGTGNTIYF. CDR3 DNA: TGTGCCAGCACCCTTGGGGGGACTGGAAACACCATATATTTT.

The chain uses TRBV20-1 and TRBJ1-6; 7 bases match TRBD1. Looked up from germline, CDR1 is DFQATT and CDR2 is SNEGSKA (reference sequence). The CDR3 sequence is 14 residues long. Germline trimming cut 6 bases from V and 10 bases from J; bases unmatched to any gene: 12. The CDR3 is CSAPGDRGVSPLHF. CDR3 sequence (DNA): TGCAGTGCACCGGGGGACAGAGGAGTATCACCCCTCCACTTT.

This chain links TRBV3-1 with TRBJ2-7; 7 nucleotides align to TRBD1. CDR3 size: 15 residues. The ends lost 0 bases at V and 3 bases at J; junction bases unmatched: 5. Germline lookup yields CDR1 LGHDT and CDR2 YNNKEL (reference sequence). As DNA, the CDR3 is TGTGCCAGCAGCCAAGATCCGGGACAGTTCTACGAGCAGTACTTC. It is translated as CASSQDPGQFYEQYF.